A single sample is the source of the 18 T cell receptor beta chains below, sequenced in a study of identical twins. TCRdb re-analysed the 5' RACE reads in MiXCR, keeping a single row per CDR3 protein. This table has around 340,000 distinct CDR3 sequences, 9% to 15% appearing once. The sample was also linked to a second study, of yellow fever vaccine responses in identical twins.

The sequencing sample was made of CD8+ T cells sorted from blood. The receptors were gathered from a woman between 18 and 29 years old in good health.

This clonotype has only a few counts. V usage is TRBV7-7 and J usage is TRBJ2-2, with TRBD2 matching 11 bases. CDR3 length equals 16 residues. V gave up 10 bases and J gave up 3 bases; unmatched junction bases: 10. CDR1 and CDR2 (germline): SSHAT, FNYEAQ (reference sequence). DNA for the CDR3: TGTGCCACCCAACCACTAGCGGGAGAATACACCGGGGAGCTGTTTTTT. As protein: CATQPLAGEYTGELFF. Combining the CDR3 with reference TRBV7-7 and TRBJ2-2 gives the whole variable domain GAGVSQSPRYKVTKRGQDVTLRCDPISSHATLYWYQQALGQGPEFLTYFNYEAQPDKSGLPSDRFSAERPEGSISTLTIQRTEQRDSAMYRCATQPLAGEYTGELFFGEGSRLTVL.

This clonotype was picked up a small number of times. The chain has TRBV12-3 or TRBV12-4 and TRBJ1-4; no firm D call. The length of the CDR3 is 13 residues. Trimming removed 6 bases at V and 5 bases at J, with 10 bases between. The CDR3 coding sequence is TGTGCCAGCAGCTGGGGAAACAATGAAAAACTGTTTTTT. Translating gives CASSWGNNEKLFF.

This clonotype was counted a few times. CDR3 coding DNA: TGTGCCAGCAGCCCCGGGACAGGGAATGAAAAACTGTTTTTT. Protein: CASSPGTGNEKLFF. The chain recombines TRBV7-8 with TRBJ1-4; TRBD1 matches at 9 bases. The CDR3 covers 14 residues. Trimming took 5 bases from V and 5 from J; bases not matched to a gene: 3. Per the germline V gene, CDR1 is SGHVS and CDR2 is FQNEAQ.

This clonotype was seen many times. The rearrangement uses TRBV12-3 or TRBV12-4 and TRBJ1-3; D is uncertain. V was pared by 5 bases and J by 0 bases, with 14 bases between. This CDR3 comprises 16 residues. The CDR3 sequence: CASSPMMGASGNTIYF. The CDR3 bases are TGTGCCAGCAGTCCTATGATGGGAGCCTCTGGAAACACCATATATTTT.

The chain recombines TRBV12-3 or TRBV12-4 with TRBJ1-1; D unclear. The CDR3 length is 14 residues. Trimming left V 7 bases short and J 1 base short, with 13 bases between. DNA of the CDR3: TGTGCCAGCACGATGTATACCCCGAACACTGAAGCTTTCTTT. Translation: CASTMYTPNTEAFF.

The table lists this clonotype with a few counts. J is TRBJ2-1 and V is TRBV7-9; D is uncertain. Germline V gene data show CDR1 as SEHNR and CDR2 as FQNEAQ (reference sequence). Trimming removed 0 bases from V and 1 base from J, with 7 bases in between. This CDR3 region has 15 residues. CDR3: CASSLATPSYNEQFF. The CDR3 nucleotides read TGTGCCAGCAGCTTAGCGACACCTTCCTACAATGAGCAGTTCTTC.

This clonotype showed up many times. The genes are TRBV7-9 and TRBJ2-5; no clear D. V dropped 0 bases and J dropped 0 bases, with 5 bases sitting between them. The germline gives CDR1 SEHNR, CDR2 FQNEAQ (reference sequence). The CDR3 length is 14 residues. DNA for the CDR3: TGTGCCAGCAGCTTAGCACCCTACCAAGAGACCCAGTACTTC. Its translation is CASSLAPYQETQYF. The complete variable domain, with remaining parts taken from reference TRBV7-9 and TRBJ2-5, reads DTGVSQNPRHKITKRGQNVTFRCDPISEHNRLYWYRQTLGQGPEFLTYFQNEAQLEKSRLLSDRFSAERPKGSFSTLEIQRTEQGDSAMYLCASSLAPYQETQYFGPGTRLLVL.

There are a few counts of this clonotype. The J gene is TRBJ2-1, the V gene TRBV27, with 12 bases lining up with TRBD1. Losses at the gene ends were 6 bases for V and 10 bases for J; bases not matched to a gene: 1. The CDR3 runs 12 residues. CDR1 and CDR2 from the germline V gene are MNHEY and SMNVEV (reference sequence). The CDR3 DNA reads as TGTGCCAGCAGGGGACAGGGGGCCGAGCAGTTCTTC. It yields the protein CASRGQGAEQFF.

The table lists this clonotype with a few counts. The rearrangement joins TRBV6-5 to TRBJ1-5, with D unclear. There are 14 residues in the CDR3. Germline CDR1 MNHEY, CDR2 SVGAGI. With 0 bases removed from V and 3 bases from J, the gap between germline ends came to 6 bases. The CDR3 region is CASSYSATNQPQHF. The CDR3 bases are TGTGCCAGCAGTTACTCCGCAACCAATCAGCCCCAGCATTTT.

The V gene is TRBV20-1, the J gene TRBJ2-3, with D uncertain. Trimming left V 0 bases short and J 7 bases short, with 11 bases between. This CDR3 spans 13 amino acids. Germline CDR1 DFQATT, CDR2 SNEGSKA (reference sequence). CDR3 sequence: CSARERTAYTQYF. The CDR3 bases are TGCAGTGCTAGAGAGCGCACTGCATATACGCAGTATTTT.

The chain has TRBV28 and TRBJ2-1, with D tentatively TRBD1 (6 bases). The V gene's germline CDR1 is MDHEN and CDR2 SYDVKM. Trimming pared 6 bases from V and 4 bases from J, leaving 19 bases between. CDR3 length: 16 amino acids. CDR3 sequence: CASSRTMDSPYNEQFF. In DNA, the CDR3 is TGTGCCAGCAGCCGAACAATGGACAGCCCTTACAATGAGCAGTTCTTC.

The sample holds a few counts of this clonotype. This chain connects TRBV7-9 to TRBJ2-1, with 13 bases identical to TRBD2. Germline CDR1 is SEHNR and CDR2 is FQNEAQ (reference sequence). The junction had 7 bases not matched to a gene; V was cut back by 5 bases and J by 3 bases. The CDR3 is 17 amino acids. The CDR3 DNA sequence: TGTGCCAGCAGCCGCGGGACTAGCGGGAACTTCTACAATGAGCAGTTCTTC. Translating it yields CASSRGTSGNFYNEQFF.

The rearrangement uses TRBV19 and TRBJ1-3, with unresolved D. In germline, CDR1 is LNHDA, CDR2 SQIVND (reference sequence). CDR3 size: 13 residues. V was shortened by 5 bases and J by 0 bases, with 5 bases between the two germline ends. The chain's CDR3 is CASSWSSGNTIYF. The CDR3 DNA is TGTGCCAGTAGTTGGAGCTCTGGAAACACCATATATTTT. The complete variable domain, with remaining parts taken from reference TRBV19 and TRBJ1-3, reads DGGITQSPKYLFRKEGQNVTLSCEQNLNHDAMYWYRQDPGQGLRLIYYSQIVNDFQKGDIAEGYSVSREKKESFPLTVTSAQKNPTAFYLCASSWSSGNTIYFGEGSWLTVV.

As DNA, the CDR3 is TGTGCCAGCAGCAAGCACTCTCGTACTAGGAATTCAATGAGTGAGTTCTTC. Translating it yields CASSKHSRTRNSMSEFF. This chain joins TRBV3-1 and TRBJ2-1; a possible D gene is TRBD2 (5 bases). Looked up from germline, CDR1 is LGHDT and CDR2 is YNNKEL (reference sequence). CDR3 length: 17 amino acids. The germline V and J ends were trimmed by 5 bases and 14 bases, with 31 bases remaining between them.

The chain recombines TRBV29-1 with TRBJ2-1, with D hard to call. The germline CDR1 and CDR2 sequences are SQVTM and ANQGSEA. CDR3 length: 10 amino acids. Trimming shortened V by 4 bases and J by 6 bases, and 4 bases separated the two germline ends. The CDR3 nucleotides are TGCAGCGTTGGTGTCAATGAGCAGTTCTTC. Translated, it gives CSVGVNEQFF.

The CDR3 sequence: CASSIPGERVQFF. The CDR3 nucleotides are TGTGCCAGCAGCATCCCCGGTGAGAGGGTGCAGTTCTTC. The rearrangement links TRBV7-9 to TRBJ2-1, with a tentative D call TRBD2 (5 bases). This CDR3 spans 13 amino acids. Trimming removed 5 bases at V and 12 bases at J, with 17 bases between. Germline lookup yields CDR1 SEHNR and CDR2 FQNEAQ (reference sequence).

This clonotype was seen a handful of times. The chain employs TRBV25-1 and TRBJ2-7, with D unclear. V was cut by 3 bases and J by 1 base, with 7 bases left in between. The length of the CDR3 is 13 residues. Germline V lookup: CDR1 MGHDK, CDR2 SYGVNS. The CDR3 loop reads CASSDPYSYEQYF. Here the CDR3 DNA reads TGTGCCAGCAGTGATCCCTATTCCTACGAGCAGTACTTC.

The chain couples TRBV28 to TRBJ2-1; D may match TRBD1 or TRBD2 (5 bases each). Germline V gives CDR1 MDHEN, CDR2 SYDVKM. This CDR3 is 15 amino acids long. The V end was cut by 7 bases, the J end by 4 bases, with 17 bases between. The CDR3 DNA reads TGTGCCAGCAATGATCCGGGACCCCGTTACAATGAGCAGTTCTTC. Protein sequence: CASNDPGPRYNEQFF.